These 31 T cell receptor beta chains share one sample of origin, sequenced in a study of blood T cell repertoires in COVID-19. Using immunoSEQ multiplex PCR, the repertoire was profiled, and TCRdb retains in-frame clones only, with some absent. The sample yields about 190,000 clones, about 86% seen once. The specimen sequenced was peripheral blood. All receptors come from a young man with active or convalescent COVID-19.

This clone was detected only once. The gene calls are TRBV3-1 (or the pseudogene TRBV3-2) and TRBJ2-1; 11 bases match TRBD2. The CDR3 has 16 amino acids. Germline V CDR1 and CDR2: LGHDT, YNNKEL (reference sequence). V was pared by 5 bases and J by 4 bases, with 7 bases of the junction left unmatched. For the CDR3, the DNA is TGTGCCAGCAGCGACACTAGCGGGGGCGTATACAATGAGCAGTTCTTC. It is translated as CASSDTSGGVYNEQFF.

The chain joins TRBV7-9 to TRBJ1-2; D is unresolved. The germline V gene encodes CDR1 SEHNR and CDR2 FQNEAQ (reference sequence). The CDR3 contains 15 residues. Trimming shortened V by 1 base and J by 7 bases, and 16 bases separated the two germline ends. Here the CDR3 DNA reads TGTGCCAGCAGCTTAGAGAGCGCGGGTTTGGCTGGCTACACCTTC. It codes for CASSLESAGLAGYTF.

The rearrangement joins TRBV12-5 to TRBJ2-3, with 7 bases lining up with TRBD2. Per the germline V gene, CDR1 is LGHNT and CDR2 is FRNRAP. The CDR3 loop spans 14 amino acids. Trimming at V came to 6 bases and at J to 3 bases, leaving 6 bases not matched to a gene. The CDR3 reads CASGREARTDTQYF. The DNA for the CDR3 is TGTGCTAGTGGCCGGGAGGCTCGGACAGATACGCAGTATTTT.

The rearrangement links TRBV2 to TRBJ1-6, with D hard to call. V lost 7 bases, J lost 6 bases, and 16 bases lay in between. Germline values: CDR1 SNHLY, CDR2 FYNNEI. The CDR3 is made up of 15 amino acids. CDR3 protein: CASTEITVGNSPLHF. CDR3 nucleotide sequence: TGTGCCAGCACTGAGATAACAGTTGGTAATTCACCCCTCCACTTT.

This clone occurred a few times. The chain has TRBV10-1 and TRBJ2-2; no definite D call. This CDR3 comprises 13 residues. The V gene's germline CDR1 is WNHNN and CDR2 SYGVQD (reference sequence). V lost 3 bases, J lost 4 bases, and 6 bases lay in between. The CDR3 loop is CASSDGSTGELFF. CDR3 in DNA: TGCGCCAGCAGTGATGGCAGCACCGGGGAGCTGTTTTTT.

The V and J genes are TRBV29-1 and TRBJ1-1; D gene uncertain. Germline V gives CDR1 SQVTM, CDR2 ANQGSEA. The CDR3 loop spans 13 amino acids. Trimming took 4 bases from V and 0 from J, leaving 9 bases between them. DNA for the CDR3: TGCAGCGTTGTTAGTAAGATGAACACTGAAGCTTTCTTT. Protein sequence: CSVVSKMNTEAFF.

This chain joins TRBV5-4 and TRBJ2-3, with TRBD1 matching 10 bases. The CDR3 is 16 amino acids. Trimming removed 3 bases from V and 4 bases from J; junction bases left unmatched: 8. Per the germline V gene, CDR1 is SGHNT and CDR2 is YYREEE (reference sequence). The CDR3 DNA reads as TGTGCCAGCAGCTCTCCGGGACAGGGGCGGCCAGATACGCAGTATTTT. Translated, it gives CASSSPGQGRPDTQYF.

The chain combines TRBV6-5 with TRBJ1-2, with TRBD1 matching over 7 bases. The CDR3 is made up of 15 amino acids. Germline V gives CDR1 MNHEY, CDR2 SVGAGI. The V gene end was trimmed by 2 bases and the J gene end by 2 bases; junction bases not matched to a gene: 5. CDR3 nucleotides: TGTGCCAGCAGTTACGGGGCAGGGGGGAACTATGGCTACACCTTC. Amino acid sequence: CASSYGAGGNYGYTF.

This clone was seen more than once but under ten times. This chain uses TRBV7-9 with TRBJ2-5, with TRBD2 as a possible D gene (6 bases). V lost 2 bases to trimming and J lost 5 bases, with 9 bases between them. This CDR3 is 13 amino acids long. CDR1 SEHNR and CDR2 FQNEAQ come from the germline V gene (reference sequence). CDR3 sequence (DNA): TGTGCCAGCAGCTTAATGGGGGGTGAGACCCAGTACTTC. It encodes CASSLMGGETQYF.

About this clone itself: Additional DNA sequences in this sample encode the identical CDR3. The V gene is TRBV9, the J gene TRBJ1-1, with 11 bases identical to TRBD1. V shed 5 bases and J 5 bases; nucleotides not matched to a gene: 2. CDR1 and CDR2 (germline): SGDLS, YYNGEE. The CDR3 is made up of 13 amino acids. The CDR3 reads CASRGQGGTEAFF. CDR3 DNA sequence: TGTGCCAGCAGGGGACAGGGGGGGACTGAAGCTTTCTTT.

The chain carries TRBV19 and TRBJ1-5; the D gene is possibly TRBD1 (6 bases). The CDR3 length is 16 residues. Per germline, CDR1 LNHDA and CDR2 SQIVND (reference sequence). V was trimmed by 8 bases and J by 1 base, leaving 18 bases between them. The DNA of the CDR3 is TGTGCCAGTGTCGGGTGGGGGCTAGAAAGCAATCAGCCCCAGCATTTT. Translating gives CASVGWGLESNQPQHF. Variable domain in full (rest from reference TRBV19 and TRBJ1-5): DGGITQSPKYLFRKEGQNVTLSCEQNLNHDAMYWYRQDPGQGLRLIYYSQIVNDFQKGDIAEGYSVSREKKESFPLTVTSAQKNPTAFYLCASVGWGLESNQPQHFGDGTRLSIL.

The chain links TRBV6-4 to TRBJ1-1; 8 bases match TRBD1. This CDR3 spans 15 amino acids. Germline loops: CDR1 MRHNA, CDR2 SNTAGT. The ends lost 6 bases at V and 4 bases at J; junction bases unmatched: 10. The CDR3 spells CASSWGTGLATEAFF. Written as DNA, the CDR3 is TGTGCCAGCAGCTGGGGGACAGGTCTAGCCACTGAAGCTTTCTTT.

This rearrangement joins TRBV4-2 to TRBJ2-1; possible D gene TRBD2, 6 bases. The germline V gene has CDR1 LGHNA and CDR2 YNFKEQ. V gave up 5 bases and J gave up 8 bases, with 19 bases separating them. The CDR3 totals 15 residues. Here the CDR3 DNA reads TGTGCCAGCAGCGAGACAAGATCGGGGGTGGATGAGCAGTTCTTC. The encoded protein is CASSETRSGVDEQFF.

CDR3 sequence: CASSWGDHGSGNTIYF. For the CDR3, the DNA is TGTGCCAGCAGTTGGGGCGACCATGGTTCTGGAAACACCATATATTTT. This sequence joins TRBV6-5 and TRBJ1-3; perhaps TRBD1 as D (5 bases). Looked up from germline, CDR1 is MNHEY and CDR2 is SVGAGI. V was clipped by 4 bases and J by 1 base, with 14 bases between them. CDR3 size: 16 residues.

The chain carries TRBV4-1 and TRBJ2-3; no clear D gene. The CDR3 has 17 amino acids. CDR1 and CDR2 from the germline V gene are MGHRA and YSYEKL. V dropped 1 base and J dropped 4 bases, with 18 bases sitting between them. CDR3 sequence: CASSQVTVVVASDTQYF. CDR3 DNA sequence: TGCGCCAGCAGCCAAGTCACAGTCGTGGTGGCCTCAGATACGCAGTATTTT.

This chain connects TRBV3-1 (or the pseudogene TRBV3-2) to TRBJ2-7; 8 nucleotides align to TRBD1. V dropped 5 bases and J dropped 4; count of bases not matched to a gene: 4. The CDR3 has 13 residues. CDR1 LGHDT and CDR2 YNNKEL come from the germline V gene (reference sequence). DNA for the CDR3: TGTGCCAGCAGCGGACAGGGAAAATACGAGCAGTACTTC. It specifies CASSGQGKYEQYF.

The chain combines TRBV14 with TRBJ2-1, with 8 bases aligning to TRBD2. J gave up 7 bases and V 4 bases, and 12 bases lay outside the gene matches. There are 16 residues in the CDR3. In germline, CDR1 is SGHDN, CDR2 FVKESK. The CDR3 sequence is CASSLPGREVMNEQFF. CDR3 sequence (DNA): TGTGCCAGCAGCCTTCCGGGGCGGGAGGTGATGAATGAGCAGTTCTTC.

The genes are TRBV27 and TRBJ1-2; tentative D call: TRBD1 (5 bases). Germline V CDR1 and CDR2: MNHEY, SMNVEV (reference sequence). This CDR3 has 14 amino acids. The ends were cut back, 5 bases at V and 9 bases at J, with 19 bases in the middle. The CDR3 DNA reads as TGTGCCAGCAGTCCGCTGGGACTCTCCGGGAGCTACACCTTC. Its protein is CASSPLGLSGSYTF.

This chain uses TRBV5-6 with TRBJ1-5, with D possibly being TRBD1 (6 bases). Trimming removed 0 bases from V and 11 bases from J, with 12 bases in between. The CDR3 spans 13 residues. The V gene's germline CDR1 is SGHDT and CDR2 YYEEEE. In nucleotides, the CDR3 is TGTGCCAGCAGCTTGGAAATAGGGGGGGCCCAGCATTTT. Translated: CASSLEIGGAQHF.

This chain links TRBV6-6 with TRBJ2-7; 12 nucleotides align to TRBD2. The CDR3 sequence is 19 residues long. Germline CDR1 and CDR2: MNHNY and SVGAGI (reference sequence). The J segment lost 6 bases and the V segment lost 6 bases, leaving 21 bases of the junction unmatched. The CDR3 nucleotides read TGTGCCAGCAGCCGAACCTGGACAGGGGTCTCGACTAGCGGGAGCGAGCAGTACTTC. It encodes CASSRTWTGVSTSGSEQYF.

The table lists this clone with many counts. The V and J genes are TRBV28 and TRBJ1-5; 9 bases line up with TRBD1. J was trimmed by 5 bases and V by 2 bases; bases with no gene match: 13. Germline V gene lookup returns CDR1 MDHEN and CDR2 SYDVKM. This CDR3 region has 18 residues. The CDR3 bases are TGTGCCAGCAGTTTACGACCCGGGCGACAGGGGGACGATCAGCCCCAGCATTTT. Translated, it gives CASSLRPGRQGDDQPQHF.

The chain carries TRBV7-9 and TRBJ1-6; 8 positions match TRBD1. This CDR3 is built from 17 residues. The V and J ends lost 0 bases and 7 bases, in that order; junction bases with no gene match: 8. Per the germline V gene, CDR1 is SEHNR and CDR2 is FQNEAQ (reference sequence). CDR3 in DNA: TGTGCCAGCAGCTTAGCCCAGGGGGCGATCTTGAATTCACCCCTCCACTTT. Amino acid sequence: CASSLAQGAILNSPLHF.

The rearrangement uses TRBV7-3 and TRBJ2-5; 10 bases map to TRBD1. This CDR3 has 16 residues. V dropped 1 base and J dropped 2; count of bases not matched to a gene: 4. Germline lookup yields CDR1 SGHTA and CDR2 FQGTGA. The CDR3 reads CASSLMGTGVQETQYF. Here the CDR3 DNA reads TGTGCCAGCAGCTTAATGGGGACAGGGGTTCAAGAGACCCAGTACTTC.

The chain couples TRBV21-1 to TRBJ2-5; TRBD1 is the table's D call and was not checked against the DNA. TRBV21-1 is given as a pseudogene. The CDR3 is made up of 18 amino acids. The CDR3 spells CASSLPWGQGGFQETQYF. CDR3 sequence (DNA): TGTGCCAGCAGCCTTCCCTGGGGGCAGGGCGGTTTCCAAGAGACCCAGTACTTC.

In this sample, this clone turned up a few times. This chain links TRBV5-5 with TRBJ2-7, with TRBD2 matching 7 bases. The germline V gene has CDR1 SGHKS and CDR2 YYEKEE (reference sequence). Trimming cost V 4 bases and J 3 bases; bases outside gene matches: 7. The CDR3 has 14 residues. The CDR3 nucleotides read TGTGCCAGCAGCCGGAGCGGGGTTAACTACGAGCAGTACGTC. Translated, it gives CASSRSGVNYEQYV.

The J gene is TRBJ2-1, the V gene TRBV14; the match to TRBD2 covers 7 bases. Germline assignment: CDR1 SGHDN and CDR2 FVKESK. J was trimmed by 6 bases and V by 0 bases; bases with no gene match: 5. The CDR3 is 15 residues long. As DNA, the CDR3 is TGTGCCAGCAGCCAAGAAATGGCGGGAGTCAATGAGCAGTTCTTC. It specifies CASSQEMAGVNEQFF.

This chain links TRBV10-2 with TRBJ2-3; no clear D. CDR1 and CDR2 (germline): WSHSY, SAAADI. CDR3 length: 15 residues. With 2 bases removed from V and 2 bases from J, the gap between germline ends came to 11 bases. The CDR3 sequence: CASSERSTYTDTQYF. Written as DNA, the CDR3 is TGCGCCAGCAGTGAGAGAAGTACTTACACAGATACGCAGTATTTT.

The chain uses TRBV23-1 and TRBJ1-1; TRBD1 might be the D (6 bases). TRBV23-1 is recorded as an ORF, its role being uncertain. The CDR3 covers 14 residues. V was shortened by 2 bases and J by 1 base, with 8 bases between the two germline ends. The DNA of the CDR3 is TGCGCCAGCAGTCAAGGACAGACGAACACTGAAGCTTTCTTT. Protein sequence: CASSQGQTNTEAFF.

The chain combines TRBV28 with TRBJ2-3; TRBD2 is a possible D gene (6 bases). CDR1 and CDR2 from the germline V gene are MDHEN and SYDVKM. This CDR3 spans 16 amino acids. Trimming left V 6 bases short and J 4 bases short, with 20 bases between. CDR3 region: CASSSLGGPRADTQYF. The CDR3 bases are TGTGCCAGCAGCTCCCTGGGGGGACCGCGGGCAGATACGCAGTATTTT.

This clone is a singleton in its sample. The chain uses TRBV30 and TRBJ2-1; D may be TRBD2 (6 bases). CDR3 length: 13 residues. V was shortened by 1 base and J by 9 bases, with 13 bases between the two germline ends. Germline V CDR1 and CDR2: GTSNPN, SVGIG (reference sequence). CDR3 nucleotides: TGTGCCTGGAGTGGGGGGACTGGAGGTGAGCAGTTCTTC. Translated, it gives CAWSGGTGGEQFF.

The gene calls are TRBV27 and TRBJ2-4; D is perhaps TRBD2 (6 bases). Trimming cost V 7 bases and J 2 bases, with 21 bases left between them. Germline CDR1 is MNHEY and CDR2 is SMNVEV (reference sequence). The CDR3 loop spans 17 amino acids. CDR3 DNA sequence: TGTGCCAGCAAACCCTTGAGGAGGGGCCTTTCCAAAAACATTCAGTACTTC. Translation: CASKPLRRGLSKNIQYF.